This TCR beta chain originates from a study of T cells in Graves' hyperthyroidism and ophthalmopathy. Study-wide findings and caveats: Within blood appeared most thyroid clonotypes that had expanded above 0.001.

Lactation, pregnancy, other autoimmune disease or uncontrolled infection excluded patients. Germline V lookup: CDR1 SGDLS, CDR2 YYNGEE. The length of the CDR3 is 15 residues. V shed 7 bases and J 4 bases; nucleotides not matched to a gene: 9. This clonotype was recorded a few times. Antigen unknown. TCR beta CDR3 region amplification was performed from RNA transcripts. The study used the HTBI primer set for a first-round RT-PCR of the TCR CDR3. In TCRdb, the multiplex PCR reads were re-called with MiXCR into one record per CDR3 protein. Among 400,000 or so distinct CDR3 sequences listed, roughly 15% were seen once.

The chain links TRBV9 to TRBJ2-2, with 8 bases lining up with TRBD2. Sample: blood. The sequence was collected from an older woman with Graves' ophthalmopathy. The CDR3 is CASGAGGGFTGELFF. DNA for the CDR3: TGTGCCAGCGGCGCCGGGGGGGGCTTCACCGGGGAGCTGTTTTTT.